These T cell receptor beta chains were read from a single sample in a study of CDR3 diversity in severe acne. TCRdb independently ran MiXCR on the PCR reads; one entry per CDR3 protein. Among about 76,000 distinct CDR3 sequences listed, around 50% were seen once. Material: blood. The origin of the receptors is a male donor in good health, without acne. The CDR3 runs from the conserved cysteine through the conserved F or W. The order of the fields is V gene, clone size, J gene, D gene, CDR3 protein, CDR3 DNA. A D gene is named only where the DNA matches it firmly. The size entry is marked missing in some rows and otherwise reads once, few, many or a size class.

>TRBV6-1|.|TRBJ2-3|.
CASSDGTDTQYF
TGTGCCAGCAGTGACGGGACAGATACGCAGTATTTT
>TRBV18|many|TRBJ2-5|.
CASSPTGQETQYF
TGTGCCAGCTCACCAACCGGCCAAGAGACCCAGTACTTC
>TRBV20-1|.|TRBJ2-2|TRBD2
CSAISLAGGPVVDTGELFF
TGCAGTGCTATCTCCCTAGCGGGAGGGCCAGTGGTCGACACCGGGGAGCTGTTTTTT
>TRBV20-1|.|TRBJ2-3|TRBD1
CSWTGGGNTDTQYF
TGCAGCTGGACAGGGGGGGGTAACACAGATACGCAGTATTTT
>TRBV24-1|medium-sized|TRBJ2-2|TRBD1
CATTGDRPNTGELFF
TGTGCCACCACGGGGGACAGGCCCAACACCGGGGAGCTGTTTTTT
>TRBV5-8|few|TRBJ2-2|TRBD1
CASSFRGTGGELFF
TGTGCCAGCAGCTTTCGGGGGACAGGCGGGGAGCTGTTTTTT
>TRBV20-1|.|TRBJ2-7|TRBD2
CSAVAGAPEQYF
TGCAGTGCCGTAGCGGGGGCCCCAGAGCAGTACTTC
>TRBV5-1|many|TRBJ2-3|.
CASSLALGRTDTQYF
TGCGCCAGCAGCTTGGCTCTGGGGAGAACAGATACGCAGTATTTT
>TRBV29-1|.|TRBJ1-2|.
CSVGFGANYGYTF
TGCAGCGTTGGGTTCGGAGCTAACTATGGCTACACCTTC
>TRBV27|many|TRBJ2-1|TRBD2
CASSLRLAGGNEQFF
TGTGCCAGCAGTTTACGGCTAGCGGGAGGTAATGAGCAGTTCTTC
>TRBV5-6|.|TRBJ2-5|TRBD2
CASREVRASGSGAQYF
TGTGCCAGCAGGGAGGTCCGGGCTAGCGGGAGTGGGGCCCAGTACTTC
>TRBV11-2|many|TRBJ2-7|.
CASSYGGSGYEQYF
TGTGCCAGCAGCTACGGGGGTAGCGGCTACGAGCAGTACTTC
>TRBV4-1|many|TRBJ2-3|.
CASRRVGGTDTQYF
TGCGCCAGCAGGAGGGTAGGGGGTACAGATACGCAGTATTTT
>TRBV4-1|few|TRBJ2-2|.
CASSQALSVTGELFF
TGCGCCAGCAGCCAAGCGCTCTCAGTCACCGGGGAGCTGTTTTTT
>TRBV5-6|many|TRBJ2-1|TRBD1
CASSLFKDRVYNEQFF
TGTGCCAGCAGCTTGTTTAAGGACAGGGTCTACAATGAGCAGTTCTTC
>TRBV7-3|medium-sized|TRBJ2-5|TRBD1
CASSLGTGEETQYF
TGTGCCAGCAGCCTAGGGACAGGAGAAGAGACCCAGTACTTC
>TRBV2|.|TRBJ2-7|.
CASMFRESLGEQYF
TGTGCCAGCATGTTCCGGGAAAGTCTGGGCGAGCAGTACTTC
>TRBV10-2|few|TRBJ2-2|.
CASTPTTLTTKELFF
TGCGCCAGCACACCTACAACCCTTACCACTAAGGAGCTGTTTTTT
>TRBV20-1|.|TRBJ1-1|TRBD1
CSARGTGVHEMNTEAFF
TGCAGTGCTCGGGGGACAGGGGTCCACGAAATGAACACTGAAGCTTTCTTT
>TRBV7-3|.|TRBJ2-3|.
CASSIKGADTQYF
TGTGCCAGCAGCATAAAGGGGGCAGATACGCAGTATTTT
>TRBV27|many|TRBJ2-7|.
CASRPGLARTKKSYEQYF
TGTGCCAGCAGACCCGGGCTAGCAAGAACAAAAAAATCCTACGAGCAGTACTTC
>TRBV20-1|.|TRBJ1-2|TRBD1
CSATGTGVESGYTF
TGCAGTGCTACTGGGACAGGGGTCGAGTCTGGCTACACCTTC
>TRBV20-1|.|TRBJ1-2|TRBD1
CSARVPGQLKIGYTF
TGCAGTGCTAGAGTCCCGGGACAGCTTAAAATTGGCTACACCTTC
>TRBV10-3|medium-sized|TRBJ2-3|TRBD2
CATLTSGRPRDTQYF
TGTGCCACCCTGACTAGCGGGAGACCGAGAGATACGCAGTATTTT
>TRBV25-1|.|TRBJ2-7|TRBD1
CASNPPGTGVYEQYF
TGTGCCAGCAACCCCCCCGGGACAGGGGTTTACGAGCAGTACTTC
>TRBV19|many|TRBJ2-5|TRBD1
CASRSGTGDRETQYF
TGTGCCAGTAGGTCCGGGACAGGGGATCGAGAGACCCAGTACTTC
>TRBV24-1|.|TRBJ1-2|TRBD1
CATSDSGQGGGYTF
TGTGCCACCAGTGATTCGGGACAGGGGGGCGGCTACACCTTC
>TRBV7-9|.|TRBJ2-5|.
CASSLDRGHAQETQYF
TGTGCCAGCAGCTTAGATCGCGGACACGCCCAAGAGACCCAGTACTTC
>TRBV4-1|.|TRBJ2-7|TRBD1
CASSPNPDRGYEQYF
TGCGCCAGCAGCCCCAACCCGGACAGGGGCTACGAGCAGTACTTC
>TRBV7-3|.|TRBJ2-3|TRBD2
CASSKISGRADTQYF
TGTGCTAGCAGCAAAATTAGCGGGAGGGCGGATACGCAGTATTTT
>TRBV7-9|.|TRBJ1-2|TRBD1
CASSFGRGRDGYTF
TGTGCCAGCAGCTTCGGGAGGGGGCGGGATGGCTACACCTTC
>TRBV28|many|TRBJ2-3|TRBD2
CASSLTSGTDTQYF
TGTGCCAGCAGTTTAACTAGCGGCACAGATACGCAGTATTTT
>TRBV7-8|once|TRBJ2-5|TRBD2
CASSLLGGKETQYF
TGTGCCAGCAGCCTCCTCGGGGGGAAAGAGACCCAGTACTTC
>TRBV7-8|many|TRBJ1-5|.
CASTPRGAGSNQPQHF
TGTGCCAGCACCCCCCGAGGAGCCGGGAGCAATCAGCCCCAGCATTTT
>TRBV2|.|TRBJ1-6|.
CASSYYSDSPLHF
TGTGCCAGCAGTTACTACAGCGATTCACCCCTCCACTTT
>TRBV7-2|.|TRBJ1-2|.
CASSLVPQGNYGYTF
TGTGCCAGCAGCTTAGTGCCGCAGGGGAACTATGGCTACACCTTC
>TRBV10-2|.|TRBJ2-6|.
CASSRDSGANVLTF
TGCGCCAGCAGTCGCGACTCTGGGGCCAACGTCCTGACTTTC
>TRBV20-1|many|TRBJ1-2|.
CSASGYTF
TGCAGTGCTAGTGGCTACACCTTC
>TRBV30|many|TRBJ2-7|.
CAWNTGRGKGEQYF
TGTGCCTGGAACACGGGTAGGGGGAAGGGCGAGCAGTACTTC
>TRBV20-1|few|TRBJ2-7|TRBD2
CSAIGGGYEQYF
TGCAGTGCTATAGGCGGGGGCTACGAGCAGTACTTC
>TRBV20-1|once|TRBJ2-7|TRBD1
CSARVGTGLSYEQYF
TGCAGTGCTAGAGTGGGGACAGGGCTCTCCTACGAGCAGTACTTC
>TRBV6-5|.|TRBJ2-5|TRBD2
CASRTSGGERETQYF
TGTGCCAGCAGGACTAGCGGGGGGGAAAGAGAGACCCAGTACTTC
>TRBV2|.|TRBJ2-7|TRBD2
CASRSSGRGYEQYF
TGTGCCAGCAGATCTAGCGGGAGGGGCTACGAGCAGTACTTC
>TRBV7-7|few|TRBJ2-5|TRBD1
CASSLGQGGQETQYF
TGTGCTAGCAGCTTGGGACAGGGGGGCCAAGAGACCCAGTACTTC
>TRBV29-1|few|TRBJ1-2|.
CSVDPQDDYGYTF
TGCAGCGTTGACCCTCAGGATGACTATGGCTACACCTTC
>TRBV4-1|few|TRBJ2-7|TRBD1
CASSQGTGDAYEQYF
TGCGCCAGCAGCCAAGGGACAGGGGATGCCTACGAGCAGTACTTC
>TRBV20-1|many|TRBJ1-1|.
CSASRGIDTEAFF
TGCAGTGCTAGTAGGGGGATAGACACTGAAGCTTTCTTT
>TRBV11-2|few|TRBJ1-1|.
CASSSTRQLSAFF
TGTGCCAGCAGCTCGACAAGACAGCTCTCAGCTTTCTTT
>TRBV7-9|.|TRBJ2-5|.
CASSQSSGDRKAQYF
TGTGCCAGCAGCCAATCTAGCGGGGACAGGAAGGCCCAGTACTTC
>TRBV3-1|few|TRBJ1-5|TRBD1
CASSQEIIPGTDYNQPQHF
TGTGCCAGCAGCCAAGAGATTATACCCGGGACAGATTACAATCAGCCCCAGCATTTT
>TRBV7-9|.|TRBJ2-7|TRBD1
CASTPRRGQGSYEQYF
TGTGCCAGCACCCCTAGGAGGGGACAGGGTTCGTACGAGCAGTACTTC
>TRBV28|many|TRBJ2-4|.
CASGEYPGPLAKNIQYF
TGTGCCAGCGGAGAGTACCCGGGACCGCTAGCCAAAAACATTCAGTACTTC
>TRBV6-1|.|TRBJ2-1|TRBD2
CASRTSGGAGEQFF
TGTGCCAGCAGGACTAGCGGGGGGGCGGGTGAGCAGTTCTTC
>TRBV16|many|TRBJ2-7|.
CASSRTPREQYF
TGTGCCAGCAGCCGGACTCCCCGCGAGCAGTACTTC
>TRBV7-7|.|TRBJ2-2|TRBD1
CASSRTGNTGELFF
TGTGCTAGCAGCCGGACAGGGAACACCGGGGAGCTGTTTTTT